This record covers a single TCR beta chain. This entry is derived from a study of tumour-infiltrating T cells in Burkitt lymphoma. The overall study: All epidemiological Burkitt lymphoma subtypes were represented in the cohort. Repertoire clonality predicted overall and progression-free survival.

Produced via immunoSEQ multiplex PCR; TCRdb's table is partial and in-frame only. The repertoire holds over a thousand clones, roughly 14% seen once, with over 4.5% in the top ten. Per germline, CDR1 MNHEY and CDR2 SVGAGI. Trimming shortened V by 6 bases and J by 7 bases, and 13 bases separated the two germline ends. CDR3 length: 13 residues. The chain is built from TRBV6-5 and TRBJ2-1, with D possibly TRBD2 on 6 matching bases. The TCR sequence derives from a human donor with Burkitt lymphoma. The sequencing input was tumor tissue. CDR3 DNA sequence: TGTGCCAGCAGCCCCGGACTACGGAATGAGCAGTTCTTC. Translation: CASSPGLRNEQFF.